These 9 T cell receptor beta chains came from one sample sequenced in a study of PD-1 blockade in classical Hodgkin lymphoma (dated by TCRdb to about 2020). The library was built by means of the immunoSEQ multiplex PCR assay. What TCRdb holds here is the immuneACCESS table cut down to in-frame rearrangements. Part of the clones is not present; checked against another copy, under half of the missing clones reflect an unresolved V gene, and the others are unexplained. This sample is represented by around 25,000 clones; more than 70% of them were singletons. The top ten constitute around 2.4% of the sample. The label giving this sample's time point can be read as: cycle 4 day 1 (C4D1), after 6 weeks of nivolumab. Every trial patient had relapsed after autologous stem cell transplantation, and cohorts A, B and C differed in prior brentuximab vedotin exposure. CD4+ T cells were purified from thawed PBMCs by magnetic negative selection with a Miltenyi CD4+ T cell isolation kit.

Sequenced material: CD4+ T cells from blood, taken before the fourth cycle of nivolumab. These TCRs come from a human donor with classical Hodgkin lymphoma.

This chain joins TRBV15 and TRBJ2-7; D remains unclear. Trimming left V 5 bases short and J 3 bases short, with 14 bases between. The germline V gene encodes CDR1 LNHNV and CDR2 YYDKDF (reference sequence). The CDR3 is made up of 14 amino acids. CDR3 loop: CATSVTLVGYEQYF. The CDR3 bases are TGTGCCACCAGCGTAACCCTCGTCGGCTACGAGCAGTACTTC. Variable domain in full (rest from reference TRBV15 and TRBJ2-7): DAMVIQNPRYQVTQFGKPVTLSCSQTLNHNVMYWYQQKSSQAPKLLFHYYDKDFNNEADTPDNFQSRRPNTSFCFLDIRSPGLGDTAMYLCATSVTLVGYEQYFGPGTRLTVT.

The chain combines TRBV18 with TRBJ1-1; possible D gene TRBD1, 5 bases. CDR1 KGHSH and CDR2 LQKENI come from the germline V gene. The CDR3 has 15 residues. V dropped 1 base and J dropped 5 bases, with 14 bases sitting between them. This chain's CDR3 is CASSPLAGWKTEAFF. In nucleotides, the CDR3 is TGTGCCAGCTCACCACTCGCAGGGTGGAAAACTGAAGCTTTCTTT. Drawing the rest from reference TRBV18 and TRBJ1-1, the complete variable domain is NAGVMQNPRHLVRRRGQEARLRCSPMKGHSHVYWYRQLPEEGLKFMVYLQKENIIDESGMPKERFSAEFPKEGPSILRIQQVVRGDSAAYFCASSPLAGWKTEAFFGQGTRLTVV.

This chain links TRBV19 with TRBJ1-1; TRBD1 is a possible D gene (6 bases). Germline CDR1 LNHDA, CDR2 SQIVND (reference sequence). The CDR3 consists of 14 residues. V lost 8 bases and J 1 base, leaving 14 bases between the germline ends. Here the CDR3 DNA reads TGTGCCAGTCGCGGGCCAGGGGCGAACACTGAAGCTTTCTTT. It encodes CASRGPGANTEAFF.

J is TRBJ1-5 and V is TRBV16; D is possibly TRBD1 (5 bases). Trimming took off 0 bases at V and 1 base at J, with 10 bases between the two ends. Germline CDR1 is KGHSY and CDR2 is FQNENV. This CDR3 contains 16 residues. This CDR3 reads CASSQSPGRSNQPQHF. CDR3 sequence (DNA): TGTGCCAGCAGCCAATCGCCAGGGAGAAGCAATCAGCCCCAGCATTTT.

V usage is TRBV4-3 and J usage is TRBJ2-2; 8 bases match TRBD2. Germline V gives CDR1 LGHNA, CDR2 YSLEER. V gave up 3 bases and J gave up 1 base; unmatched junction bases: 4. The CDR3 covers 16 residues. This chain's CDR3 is CASSHQLAVNTGELFF. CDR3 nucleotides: TGCGCCAGCAGCCATCAACTAGCGGTGAACACCGGGGAGCTGTTTTTT.

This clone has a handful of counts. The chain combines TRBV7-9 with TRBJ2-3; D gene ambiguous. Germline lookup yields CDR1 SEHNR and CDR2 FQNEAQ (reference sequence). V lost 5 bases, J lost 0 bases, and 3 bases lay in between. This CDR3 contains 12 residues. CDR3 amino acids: CASSRSTDTQYF. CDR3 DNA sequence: TGTGCCAGCAGCCGAAGCACAGATACGCAGTATTTT.

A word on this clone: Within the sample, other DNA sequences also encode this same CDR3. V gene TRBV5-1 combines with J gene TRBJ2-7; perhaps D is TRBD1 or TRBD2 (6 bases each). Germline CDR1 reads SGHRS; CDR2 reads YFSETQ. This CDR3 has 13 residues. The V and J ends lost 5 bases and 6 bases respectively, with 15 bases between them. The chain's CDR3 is CASRTTEGGEQYF. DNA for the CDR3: TGCGCCAGCAGAACGACAGAGGGGGGCGAGCAGTACTTC.

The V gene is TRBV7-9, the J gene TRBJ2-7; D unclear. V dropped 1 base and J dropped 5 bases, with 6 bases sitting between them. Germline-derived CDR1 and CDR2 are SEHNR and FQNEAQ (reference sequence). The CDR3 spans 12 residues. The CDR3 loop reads CASSLVRNEQYF. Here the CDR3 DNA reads TGTGCCAGCAGCTTAGTCAGAAACGAGCAGTACTTC.

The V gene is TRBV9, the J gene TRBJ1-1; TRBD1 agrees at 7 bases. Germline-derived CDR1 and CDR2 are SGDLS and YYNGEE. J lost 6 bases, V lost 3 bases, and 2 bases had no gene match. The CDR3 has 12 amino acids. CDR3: CASSDRGPEAFF. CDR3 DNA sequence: TGTGCCAGCAGCGACAGGGGTCCTGAAGCTTTCTTT.